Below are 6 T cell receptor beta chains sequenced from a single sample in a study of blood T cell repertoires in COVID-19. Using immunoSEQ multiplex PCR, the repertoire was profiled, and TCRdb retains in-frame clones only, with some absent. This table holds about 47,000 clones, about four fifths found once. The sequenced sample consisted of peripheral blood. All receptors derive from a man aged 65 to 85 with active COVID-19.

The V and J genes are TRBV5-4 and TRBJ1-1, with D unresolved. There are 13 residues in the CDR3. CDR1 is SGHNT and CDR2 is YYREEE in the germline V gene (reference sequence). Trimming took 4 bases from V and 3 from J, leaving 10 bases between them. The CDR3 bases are TGTGCCAGCAGCCCAAGGAGGGACACTGAAGCTTTCTTT. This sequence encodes CASSPRRDTEAFF.

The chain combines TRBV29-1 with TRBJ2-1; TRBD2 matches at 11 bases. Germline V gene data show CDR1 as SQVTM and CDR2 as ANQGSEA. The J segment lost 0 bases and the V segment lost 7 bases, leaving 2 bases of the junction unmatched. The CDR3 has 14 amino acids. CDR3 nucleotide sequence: TGCAGCGCGACTAGCGGGACCTCCTACAATGAGCAGTTCTTC. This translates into CSATSGTSYNEQFF.

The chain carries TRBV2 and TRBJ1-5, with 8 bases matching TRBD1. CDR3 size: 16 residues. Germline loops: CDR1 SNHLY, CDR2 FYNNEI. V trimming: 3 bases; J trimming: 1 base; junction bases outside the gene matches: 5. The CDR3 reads CASSEVAGGSNQPQHF. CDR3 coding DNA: TGTGCCAGCAGTGAGGTGGCAGGGGGCAGCAATCAGCCCCAGCATTTT.

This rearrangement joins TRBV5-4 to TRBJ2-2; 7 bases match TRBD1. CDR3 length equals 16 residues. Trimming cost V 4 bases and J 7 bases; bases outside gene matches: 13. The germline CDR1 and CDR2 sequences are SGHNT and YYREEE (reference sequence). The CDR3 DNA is TGTGCCAGCAGCCGTTTTCAGACAGGGCGCGACGGGGAGCTGTTTTTT. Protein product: CASSRFQTGRDGELFF. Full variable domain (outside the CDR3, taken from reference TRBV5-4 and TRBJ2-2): ETGVTQSPTHLIKTRGQQVTLRCSSQSGHNTVSWYQQALGQGPQFIFQYYREEENGRGNFPPRFSGLQFPNYSSELNVNALELDDSALYLCASSRFQTGRDGELFFGEGSRLTVL.

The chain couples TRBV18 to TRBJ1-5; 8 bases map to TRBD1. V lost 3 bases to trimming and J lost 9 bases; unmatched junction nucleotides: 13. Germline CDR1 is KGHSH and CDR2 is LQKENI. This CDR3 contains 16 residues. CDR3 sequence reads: CASSPRDRPGLWPQHF. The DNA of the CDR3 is TGTGCCAGCTCACCCCGGGACAGGCCTGGGTTGTGGCCCCAGCATTTT.

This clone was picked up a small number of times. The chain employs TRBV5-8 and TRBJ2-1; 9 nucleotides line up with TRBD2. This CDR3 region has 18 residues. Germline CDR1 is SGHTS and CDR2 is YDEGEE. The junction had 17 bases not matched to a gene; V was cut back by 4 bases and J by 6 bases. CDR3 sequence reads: CASSPDPPPRGGLNEQFF. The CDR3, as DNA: TGTGCCAGCAGCCCGGACCCACCTCCGCGGGGGGGCCTCAATGAGCAGTTCTTC.